This T cell receptor (beta chain) stems from a study of cytomegalovirus exposure and HLA in healthy donors. On the study more broadly: HLA-typed donors contributed some 83 million unique TCRs, which were held in an early data release.

The PCR used 60 Vbeta and 13 Jbeta primers. This table comes from immunoSEQ multiplex PCR, and its TCRdb copy is limited to in-frame clones, with some not included. The table shows 180,000 or so clones, with roughly 79% occurring only once. CDR1 is MNHEY, CDR2 SMNVEV, per germline (reference sequence). J was trimmed by 4 bases and V by 4 bases; bases with no gene match: 5. The CDR3 runs to 15 residues. Findings and caveats of the study: Immune exposure was documented only through CMV serostatus.

For this clone: Its antigen is not known.

This chain joins TRBV27 and TRBJ2-3, with 10 bases matching TRBD2. The sequenced sample consisted of PBMCs. The receptor's source is a man aged 50-59 years in good health and CMV-seropositive. CDR3 sequence: CASSSSGGAPDTQYF. In DNA form, the CDR3 reads TGTGCCAGCAGTTCGAGCGGGGGGGCACCAGATACGCAGTATTTT.